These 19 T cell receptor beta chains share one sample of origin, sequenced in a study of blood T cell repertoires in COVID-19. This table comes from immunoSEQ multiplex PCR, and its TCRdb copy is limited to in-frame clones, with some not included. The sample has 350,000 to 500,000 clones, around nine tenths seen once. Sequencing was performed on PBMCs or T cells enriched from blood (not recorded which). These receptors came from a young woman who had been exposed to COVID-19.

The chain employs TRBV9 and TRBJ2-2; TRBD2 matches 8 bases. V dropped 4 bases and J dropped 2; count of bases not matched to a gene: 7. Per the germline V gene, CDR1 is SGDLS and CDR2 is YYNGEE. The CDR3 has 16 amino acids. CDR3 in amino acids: CASSFRTSLNTGELFF. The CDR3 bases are TGTGCCAGCAGCTTTCGGACTAGCCTAAACACCGGGGAGCTGTTTTTT. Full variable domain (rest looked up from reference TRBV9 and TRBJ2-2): DSGVTQTPKHLITATGQRVTLRCSPRSGDLSVYWYQQSLDQGLQFLIQYYNGEERAKGNILERFSAQQFPDLHSELNLSSLELGDSALYFCASSFRTSLNTGELFFGEGSRLTVL.

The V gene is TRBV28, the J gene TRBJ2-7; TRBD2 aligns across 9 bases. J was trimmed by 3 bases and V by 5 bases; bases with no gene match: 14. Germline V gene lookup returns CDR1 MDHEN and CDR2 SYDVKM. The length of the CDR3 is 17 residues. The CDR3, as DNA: TGTGCCAGCAGTGATATAGCGGGAGAACATCTCCTCTACGAGCAGTACTTC. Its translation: CASSDIAGEHLLYEQYF. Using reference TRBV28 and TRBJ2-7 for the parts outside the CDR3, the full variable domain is DVKVTQSSRYLVKRTGEKVFLECVQDMDHENMFWYRQDPGLGLRLIYFSYDVKMKEKGDIPEGYSVSREKKERFSLILESASTNQTSMYLCASSDIAGEHLLYEQYFGPGTRLTVT.

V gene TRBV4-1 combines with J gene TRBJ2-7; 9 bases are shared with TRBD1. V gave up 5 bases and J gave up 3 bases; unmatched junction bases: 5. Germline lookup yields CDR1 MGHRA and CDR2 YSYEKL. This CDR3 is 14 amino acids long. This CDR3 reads CASSYRDRVYEQYF. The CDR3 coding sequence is TGCGCCAGCAGCTACCGGGACAGGGTCTACGAGCAGTACTTC.

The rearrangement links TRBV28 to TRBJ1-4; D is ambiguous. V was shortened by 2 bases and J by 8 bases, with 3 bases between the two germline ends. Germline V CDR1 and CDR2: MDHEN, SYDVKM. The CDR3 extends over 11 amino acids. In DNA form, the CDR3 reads TGTGCCAGCAGTTTAGTAGAAAAACTGTTTTTT. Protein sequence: CASSLVEKLFF.

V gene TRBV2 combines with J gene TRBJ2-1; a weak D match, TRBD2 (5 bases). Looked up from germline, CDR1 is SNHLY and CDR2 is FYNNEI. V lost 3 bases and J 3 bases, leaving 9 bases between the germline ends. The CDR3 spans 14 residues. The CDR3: CASSEEEYYNEQFF. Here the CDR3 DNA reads TGTGCCAGCAGTGAGGAGGAGTACTACAATGAGCAGTTCTTC.

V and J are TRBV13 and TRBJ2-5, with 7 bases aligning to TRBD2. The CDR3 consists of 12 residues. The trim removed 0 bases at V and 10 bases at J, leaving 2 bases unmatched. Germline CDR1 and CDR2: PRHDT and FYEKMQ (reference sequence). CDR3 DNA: TGTGCCAGCAGCTTAGGCCGGGACTACCAGTACTTC. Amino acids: CASSLGRDYQYF.

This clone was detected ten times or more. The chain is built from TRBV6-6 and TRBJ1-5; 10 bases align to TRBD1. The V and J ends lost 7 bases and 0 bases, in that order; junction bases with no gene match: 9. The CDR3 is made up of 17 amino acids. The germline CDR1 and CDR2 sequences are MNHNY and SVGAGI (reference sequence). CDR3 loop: CASTRTGGAYSNQPQHF. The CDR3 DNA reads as TGTGCCAGCACTCGGACAGGGGGTGCTTATAGCAATCAGCCCCAGCATTTT.

The CDR3 is CASSALTGGEQFF. CDR3 sequence (DNA): TGTGCCAGCAGTGCGCTGACAGGGGGGGAGCAGTTCTTC. The V gene is TRBV27, the J gene TRBJ2-1, with 9 bases lining up with TRBD1. This CDR3 is built from 13 residues. V dropped 5 bases and J dropped 10; count of bases not matched to a gene: 6. From germline, CDR1 is MNHEY and CDR2 SMNVEV (reference sequence).

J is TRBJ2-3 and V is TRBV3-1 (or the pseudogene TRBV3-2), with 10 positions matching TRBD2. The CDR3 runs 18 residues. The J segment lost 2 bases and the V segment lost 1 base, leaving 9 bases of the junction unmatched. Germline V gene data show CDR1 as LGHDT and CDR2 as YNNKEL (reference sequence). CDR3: CASSQVTVLAGDTDTQYF. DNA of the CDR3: TGTGCCAGCAGCCAAGTAACGGTTCTAGCGGGGGACACAGATACGCAGTATTTT.

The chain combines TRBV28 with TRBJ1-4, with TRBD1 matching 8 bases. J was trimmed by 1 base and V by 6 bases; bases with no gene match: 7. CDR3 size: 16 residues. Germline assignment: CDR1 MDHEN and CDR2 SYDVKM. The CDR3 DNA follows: TGTGCCAGCAGGCTACAGGGGGGGTTAACTAATGAAAAACTGTTTTTT. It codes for CASRLQGGLTNEKLFF.

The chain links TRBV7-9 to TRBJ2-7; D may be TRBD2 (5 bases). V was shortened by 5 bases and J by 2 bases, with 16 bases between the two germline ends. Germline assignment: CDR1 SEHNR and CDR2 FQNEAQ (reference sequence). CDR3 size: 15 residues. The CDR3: CASSPLLAEAYEQYF. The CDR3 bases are TGTGCCAGCAGCCCACTTCTAGCCGAAGCCTACGAGCAGTACTTC.

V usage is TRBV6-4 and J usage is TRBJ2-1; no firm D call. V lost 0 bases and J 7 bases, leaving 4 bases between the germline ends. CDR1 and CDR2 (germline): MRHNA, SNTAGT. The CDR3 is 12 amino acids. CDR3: CASSDSGNEQFF. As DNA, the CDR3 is TGTGCCAGCAGTGACTCCGGGAATGAGCAGTTCTTC.

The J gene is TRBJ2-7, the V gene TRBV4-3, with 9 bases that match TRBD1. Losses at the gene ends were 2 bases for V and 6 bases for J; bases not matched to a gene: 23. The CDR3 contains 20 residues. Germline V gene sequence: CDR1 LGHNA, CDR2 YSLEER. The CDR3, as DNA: TGCGCCAGCAGCCAATCGGACCGGGACAGGGCAATAGGAGGAACCCCCGAGCAGTACTTC. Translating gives CASSQSDRDRAIGGTPEQYF.

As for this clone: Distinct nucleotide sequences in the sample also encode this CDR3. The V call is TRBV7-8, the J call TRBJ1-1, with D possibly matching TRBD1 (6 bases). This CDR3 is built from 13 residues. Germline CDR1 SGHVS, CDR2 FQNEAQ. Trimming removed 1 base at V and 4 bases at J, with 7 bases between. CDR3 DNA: TGTGCCAGCAGCTTAGGAGGGGGCACTGAAGCTTTCTTT. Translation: CASSLGGGTEAFF.

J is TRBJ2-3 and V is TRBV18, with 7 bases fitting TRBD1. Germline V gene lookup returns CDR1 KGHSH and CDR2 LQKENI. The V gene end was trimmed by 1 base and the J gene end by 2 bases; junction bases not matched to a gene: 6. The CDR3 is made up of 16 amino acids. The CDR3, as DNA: TGTGCCAGCTCACCACTGTTAGGGGGCGTCACAGATACGCAGTATTTT. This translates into CASSPLLGGVTDTQYF.

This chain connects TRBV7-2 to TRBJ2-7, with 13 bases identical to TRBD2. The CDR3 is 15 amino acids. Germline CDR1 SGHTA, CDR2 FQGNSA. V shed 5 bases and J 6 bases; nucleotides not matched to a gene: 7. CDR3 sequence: CASSTSGRGSVEQYF. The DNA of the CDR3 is TGTGCCAGCAGCACTAGCGGGAGGGGTTCGGTCGAGCAGTACTTC.

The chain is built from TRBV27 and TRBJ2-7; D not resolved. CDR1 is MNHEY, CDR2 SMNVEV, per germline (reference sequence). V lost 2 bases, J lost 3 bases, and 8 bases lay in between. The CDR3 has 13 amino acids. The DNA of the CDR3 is TGTGCCAGCAGTTTAGGCGGCTACTACGAGCAGTACTTC. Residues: CASSLGGYYEQYF.

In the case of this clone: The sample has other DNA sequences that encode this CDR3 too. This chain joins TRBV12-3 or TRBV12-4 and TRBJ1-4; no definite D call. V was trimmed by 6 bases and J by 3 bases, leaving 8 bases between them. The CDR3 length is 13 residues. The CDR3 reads CASSLRANEKLFF. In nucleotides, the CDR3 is TGTGCCAGCAGCCTCCGGGCTAATGAAAAACTGTTTTTT.

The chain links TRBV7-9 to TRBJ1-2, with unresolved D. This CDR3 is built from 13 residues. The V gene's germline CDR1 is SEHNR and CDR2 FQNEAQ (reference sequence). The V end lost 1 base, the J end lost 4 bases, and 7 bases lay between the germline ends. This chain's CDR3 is CASSLGSSYGYTF. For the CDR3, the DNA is TGTGCCAGCAGCTTAGGGAGCAGCTATGGCTACACCTTC.